Detailed here is one T cell receptor beta chain. These data come from a study of blood T cell repertoires in COVID-19. Overall study context: COVID-19 samples collected from the United States, Italy and Spain covered acute and convalescent phases.

Generated by immunoSEQ multiplex PCR, the TCRdb table keeps only in-frame clones and is missing some. Of about 280,000 clones listed, roughly four fifths are singletons. Sequenced material: peripheral blood. The receptor's source is a woman aged 50 to 60 who had recovered from COVID-19.

The CDR3 DNA is TGTGCCAGCAGCCCTCGGACAGGGCCCTACGAGCAGTACTTC. It is translated as CASSPRTGPYEQYF. V is TRBV7-9 and J is TRBJ2-7, with 8 positions matching TRBD1. V trimming: 5 bases; J trimming: 2 bases; junction bases outside the gene matches: 5. Germline V gives CDR1 SEHNR, CDR2 FQNEAQ (reference sequence). CDR3 length equals 14 residues.